The T cell receptor beta chain described here comes from a study of shared clonotypes between healthy human individuals. Each sorted subset replicate got 200 ng genomic DNA, 25,000 to 30,000 genomes. Sequencing was performed with immunoSEQ multiplex PCR; in TCRdb, only in-frame clones are kept and a portion is missing. This sample yields about 2,100,000 clones, of which about 93% are seen a single time; about 1.5% belongs to the top ten. Concerning this clone: Its antigen is unknown.

Selected positively for CCR7 and CD45RO-negative, naive CD8 cells excluded terminally differentiated effector memory CD45RA+ cells. The CDR3 totals 14 residues. The germline V gene encodes CDR1 MNHEY and CDR2 SMNVEV (reference sequence). The V end lost 5 bases, the J end lost 2 bases, and 10 bases lay between the germline ends. Findings and limits, study-wide: In contrast to clonotypes shared by all four donors, non-shared clonotypes had lower generation probabilities.

The sequencing sample was made of naive CD8+ T cells from PBMCs. This rearrangement joins TRBV27 to TRBJ2-1; tentatively, D is TRBD1 or TRBD2 (5 bases each). This TCR derives from a young man in good health. Some clones in this sample may be carry-over from other donors' samples. CDR3 in DNA: TGTGCCAGCAGTGGACTGACAGCCTACAATGAGCAGTTCTTC. This codes for CASSGLTAYNEQFF.